What follows describes a single T cell receptor (beta chain). As the CDR3 is not closed by the conserved phenylalanine or tryptophan, this likely results from a read error. The DNA is left out, because the CDR3 cannot be placed on it with certainty; the CDR3 is given as TCRdb lists it. This record comes from a study of OX40 agonist ivuxolimab in advanced cancers. Across the study: The eligibility criteria allowed prior anti-PD-1, anti-PD-L1 or anti-CTLA-4 therapy, and about 40% had some.

Method: immunoSEQ multiplex PCR; TCRdb's copy keeps in-frame clones and lacks some. Here the sample spans some 51,000 clones, approximately 80% being singletons. A total of 12 residues make up the CDR3, ends included. The V gene's germline CDR1 is SGHNT and CDR2 YYREEE (reference sequence). The origin of this receptor is an adult with an advanced solid tumor such as melanoma, head and neck, liver or kidney cancer. This chain links TRBV5-4 with TRBJ1-1. Sequencing was performed on CD4+ or CD8+ T cells sorted from blood, taken in a trial of the OX40 agonist ivuxolimab. The CDR3 loop is CASSWGNVQNSL.